This T cell receptor beta chain was recovered during a study of T cell repertoires in cytomegalovirus infection. CDR1 is SGHTA and CDR2 is FQGNSA in the germline V gene. Deletions cut 5 bases from V and 5 bases from J, with 18 bases between. The CDR3 is 15 amino acids. Each CDR3 protein is one row after TCRdb ran MiXCR on the reads. In the table there are 150,000 or so distinct CDR3 sequences, under 20% of which are singletons. The sequenced sample consisted of CD8+ T cells from PBMCs. V gene TRBV7-2 combines with J gene TRBJ2-5; D may be TRBD1 (6 bases). The source is a human donor in good health (CMV status not recorded). Some clones in this sample may be carry-over from other donors' samples. The CDR3 DNA follows: TGTGCCAGCAGCCCCCATGGTTGGGGGCAGGAGACCCAGTACTTC. Residues: CASSPHGWGQETQYF.